By sample share, the clone carrying this T cell receptor (beta chain) is medium-sized. This entry comes from a study of neurological immune-mediated disorders. MiXCR, run by TCRdb on the 5' RACE reads, gives a single entry per CDR3 protein. The repertoire holds approximately 4,800 distinct CDR3 sequences, 23% seen once, with roughly 47% in the top ten. The study built sorted libraries from some 960,000 CD4+ or CD8+ T cells. This sequence originates from a woman aged 55 to 70 with HTLV-1-associated myelopathy (HAM/TSP). What was sequenced was CD8+ T cells from blood.

CDR3 protein: CASSVTSGRIYEQYF. CDR3 nucleotides: TGCGCCAGCAGCGTGACTAGCGGGAGAATCTACGAGCAGTACTTC. The rearrangement joins TRBV5-1 to TRBJ2-7, with 12 bases matching TRBD2. From germline, CDR1 is SGHRS and CDR2 YFSETQ. V lost 4 bases and J lost 3; bases outside the gene matches: 5. The CDR3 extends over 15 amino acids.